The 16 T cell receptor beta chains below come from one sample, sequenced in a study of Graves' ophthalmopathy and Graves' hyperthyroidism. The TCR beta CDR3 regions underwent amplification from RNA transcripts. In the first round, RT-PCR was carried out with HTBI primers, and a multiplex PCR formed the second round. MiXCR, applied by TCRdb to the multiplex PCR reads, yields one record per CDR3 protein. The sample includes about half a million distinct CDR3 sequences, approximately 14% of them seen just once. What was sequenced was blood. Receptors were obtained from a woman between 25 and 40 years old with Graves' ophthalmopathy.

This clonotype was recorded many times. V usage is TRBV6-2 or TRBV6-3 and J usage is TRBJ2-5, with 14 nucleotides matching TRBD2. Germline V lookup: CDR1 MNHEY, CDR2 SVGEGT. Germline trimming cut 0 bases from V and 8 bases from J; bases unmatched to any gene: 2. The CDR3 is made up of 15 amino acids. The CDR3 DNA reads TGTGCCAGCAGTTACTCGACTAGCGGGGGGGACACCCAGTACTTC. This encodes CASSYSTSGGDTQYF.

This clonotype was observed many times. The V and J genes are TRBV10-3 and TRBJ2-5; 9 bases are a match to TRBD1. The CDR3 is 15 residues long. Per the germline V gene, CDR1 is ENHRY and CDR2 is SYGVKD. V trimming: 0 bases; J trimming: 5 bases; junction bases outside the gene matches: 4. The CDR3, as DNA: TGTGCCATCAGTGAGTCCGGGACAGGGAAGGAGACCCAGTACTTC. Its translation: CAISESGTGKETQYF.

On this clonotype itself: A much larger clone sits a single nucleotide away, making a read error possible. CDR3 sequence: CASSSRHTYEAFF. DNA of the CDR3: TGTGCCAGCAGCTCCCGACACACCTATGAAGCTTTCTTT. J is TRBJ1-1 and V is TRBV7-9; D remains ambiguous. V was trimmed by 4 bases and J by 7 bases, leaving 13 bases between them. Looked up from germline, CDR1 is SEHNR and CDR2 is FQNEAQ (reference sequence). This CDR3 contains 13 residues.

This clonotype was seen repeatedly, ten times or more. This rearrangement joins TRBV29-1 to TRBJ2-7; D is unresolved. V lost 3 bases to trimming and J lost 9 bases, with 15 bases between them. Germline V gene sequence: CDR1 SQVTM, CDR2 ANQGSEA. The CDR3 runs 12 residues. The CDR3 reads CSVEDSSAGQYF. The CDR3 DNA is TGCAGCGTTGAGGATTCCTCCGCCGGGCAGTACTTC.

This clonotype has only a few counts. One end of the junction varies from germline; a read error may be responsible. The rearrangement links TRBV24-1 to TRBJ2-5; D is perhaps TRBD1 (6 bases). The CDR3 has 14 amino acids. Per germline, CDR1 KGHDR and CDR2 SFDVKD. The CDR3 is CATSDSRGGETKYF. The CDR3 DNA reads TGTGCCACCAGTGATAGTCGAGGGGGAGAGACCAAGTACTTC.

This clonotype was seen only a few times. The chain is built from TRBV12-3 or TRBV12-4 and TRBJ1-2; D unclear. The length of the CDR3 is 12 residues. Trimming took 6 bases from V and 4 from J, leaving 9 bases between them. In DNA form, the CDR3 reads TGTGCCAGCAGCCTTAACAGCTATGGCTACACCTTC. This codes for CASSLNSYGYTF.

Many counts were recorded for this clonotype. CDR3 in amino acids: CASGLVPGGGRGYTF. CDR3 coding DNA: TGTGCTAGTGGTTTGGTCCCAGGGGGCGGAAGAGGCTACACCTTC. The V call is TRBV12-5, the J call TRBJ1-2; 8 bases line up with TRBD1. The CDR3 consists of 15 residues. Germline lookup yields CDR1 LGHNT and CDR2 FRNRAP. V gave up 0 bases and J gave up 8 bases; unmatched junction bases: 8.

In its sample, this clonotype was seen many times. The chain recombines TRBV11-2 with TRBJ1-2; D perhaps matches TRBD1 (5 bases). The length of the CDR3 is 13 residues. From germline, CDR1 is SGHAT and CDR2 FQNNGV. V gave up 5 bases and J gave up 2 bases, with 9 bases separating them. CDR3 residues: CASSTRDNYGYTF. In DNA form, the CDR3 reads TGTGCCAGCAGCACCCGGGACAACTATGGCTACACCTTC.

This chain uses TRBV10-2 with TRBJ1-1; D possibly corresponds to TRBD1 (5 bases). Germline CDR1 reads WSHSY; CDR2 reads SAAADI. This CDR3 region has 16 residues. Trimming removed 0 bases from V and 3 bases from J, with 14 bases in between. CDR3 in amino acids: CASSESGGGFDTEAFF. The CDR3 DNA reads TGCGCCAGCAGTGAGTCCGGGGGAGGGTTTGACACTGAAGCTTTCTTT.

This clonotype was found many times. The genes are TRBV7-9 and TRBJ2-6, with D uncertain. From germline, CDR1 is SEHNR and CDR2 FQNEAQ (reference sequence). The CDR3 runs 14 residues. Trimming stripped 8 bases from V and 0 bases from J, with 8 bases between. CDR3 loop: CASFFSSGANVLTF. The CDR3 nucleotides read TGTGCCAGCTTCTTTAGCTCTGGGGCCAACGTCCTGACTTTC.

This clonotype was detected ten times or more. The chain links TRBV12-5 to TRBJ2-7; D might be TRBD2 (6 bases). The V and J ends lost 2 bases and 2 bases respectively, with 10 bases between them. Germline V gene lookup returns CDR1 LGHNT and CDR2 FRNRAP. CDR3 length: 14 amino acids. The CDR3 protein is CASGLIAEPYEQYF. CDR3 DNA: TGTGCTAGTGGTTTGATAGCGGAGCCCTACGAGCAGTACTTC.

The sample holds many counts of this clonotype. V usage is TRBV12-3 or TRBV12-4 and J usage is TRBJ2-3; 12 bases are a match to TRBD2. The CDR3 covers 17 residues. Losses at the gene ends were 5 bases for V and 6 bases for J; bases not matched to a gene: 12. Here the CDR3 DNA reads TGTGCCAGCAGTGACTTCCTGACTAGCGGGAGAGGGGATACGCAGTATTTT. It specifies CASSDFLTSGRGDTQYF.

This clonotype showed up many times. The rearrangement joins TRBV6-5 to TRBJ1-3; D is uncertain. Germline V lookup: CDR1 MNHEY, CDR2 SVGAGI. The CDR3 has 16 amino acids. V lost 5 bases to trimming and J lost 4 bases, with 18 bases between them. The CDR3 nucleotides are TGTGCCAGCAGTACGTATGGGAGGTCGAAAGGAAACACCATATATTTT. Its protein product is CASSTYGRSKGNTIYF.

This clonotype was observed many times. This chain connects TRBV6-2 or TRBV6-3 to TRBJ2-7, with TRBD2 matching 10 bases. The CDR3 has 16 amino acids. The V gene's germline CDR1 is MNHEY and CDR2 SVGEGT. The J segment lost 0 bases and the V segment lost 0 bases, leaving 2 bases of the junction unmatched. CDR3 DNA: TGTGCCAGCAGTTACTCTTCTAGCGGGAGCTCCTACGAGCAGTACTTC. It encodes CASSYSSSGSSYEQYF.

The chain has TRBV6-1 and TRBJ1-2; weak D call: TRBD1 (6 bases). V was clipped by 6 bases and J by 6 bases, with 20 bases between them. CDR3 length equals 15 residues. The germline V gene has CDR1 MNHNS and CDR2 SASEGT. CDR3 sequence reads: CASSPGTKGSHGYTF. Written as DNA, the CDR3 is TGTGCCAGCAGCCCCGGGACAAAAGGATCCCATGGCTACACCTTC.

This clonotype has just a few counts. The chain links TRBV19 to TRBJ1-5, with D maybe TRBD1 (6 bases). There are 16 residues in the CDR3. V lost 3 bases and J 4 bases, leaving 16 bases between the germline ends. The germline CDR1 and CDR2 sequences are LNHDA and SQIVND (reference sequence). CDR3 in amino acids: CASSIRGGLRNQPQHF. The CDR3 bases are TGTGCCAGTAGTATCAGAGGGGGGCTTAGGAATCAGCCCCAGCATTTT.